This T cell receptor (beta chain) was observed in a study of type 1 regulatory T cells. Study details: This in vitro CD4 product, T-allo10, is enriched for Tr1 cells and alloantigen-specific. General observations from the study: Compared with non-Tr1 cells, Tr1 cells showed a narrower TCR repertoire.

TCRdb fed the reads into MiXCR, producing one record per CDR3 protein. The sample contains tens of thousands of distinct CDR3 sequences, around 49% of which appear only once. V gave up 3 bases and J gave up 6 bases; unmatched junction bases: 13. CDR1 and CDR2 from the germline V gene are SGHNT and YYREEE (reference sequence). The CDR3 is 18 residues long. The sample holds a few counts of this clonotype. Antigen specificity is unknown. The sample consisted of cultured non-Tr1 T cells, either the whole culture or a sorted T cell fraction (not recorded which). This clonotype was sampled from a human donor in good health. J is TRBJ2-1 and V is TRBV5-4; 12 nucleotides match TRBD2. CDR3 sequence: CASSSRKFSSGGANEQFF. In DNA, the CDR3 is TGTGCCAGCAGCTCCCGGAAATTCTCTAGCGGGGGGGCCAATGAGCAGTTCTTC.